This T cell receptor (beta chain) is drawn from a study of T-cell memory formation after mild COVID-19. Across the study: Clusters were largely donor specific. Study-wide results and limits: Contracting CD4+ clones lay largely in CM and EM, with CD8+ ones residing in EMRA. Clones shrinking between day 15 and 85 showed a balanced CD4/CD8 split, and those that grew later tilted toward CD4+.

Researchers used 5'RACE with constant-segment primers to make TCR alpha and TCR beta cDNA libraries that carry sample barcodes and UMIs. MiXCR was run by TCRdb on the 5' RACE reads, yielding one entry per CDR3 protein. The sample holds roughly 160,000 distinct CDR3 sequences, 11% seen once. This clonotype was observed many times. Its target is unknown. The V and J ends lost 5 bases and 9 bases, in that order; junction bases with no gene match: 13. Germline V lookup: CDR1 DFQATT, CDR2 SNEGSKA (reference sequence). The CDR3 is made up of 15 amino acids. The rearrangement joins TRBV20-1 to TRBJ2-1; 10 bases map to TRBD2. The origin of this receptor is a man between 18 and 29 years old who had mild COVID-19 (a few samples of this study predate the infection). Cell type and time point are not known. Source material: PBMCs or a T cell subset sorted from them (not recorded which). The CDR3 coding sequence is TGCAGTGCTCCCTTAGCGGGGGGTCTCCTGGGTGAGCAGTTCTTC. Translating it yields CSAPLAGGLLGEQFF.